This TCR beta chain was profiled in a study of PD-1 blockade in classical Hodgkin lymphoma. Every patient relapsed after autologous stem cell transplantation, and brentuximab vedotin exposure varied. Thawed PBMCs were the source of CD4+ T cells, purified by magnetic negative selection. The assay was immunoSEQ multiplex PCR, and TCRdb's table has in-frame clones only and misses some. The table lists 17,000 or so clones, 70% to 90% of them singletons. The sample here was CD4+ T cells from blood, taken at baseline. The receptor comes from a human donor with classical Hodgkin lymphoma.

The CDR3 loop reads CAPSYTERQGFMNTEAFF. The CDR3 DNA sequence: TGTGCCCCCTCGTACACGGAAAGACAGGGGTTCATGAACACTGAAGCTTTCTTT. The V gene is TRBV30, the J gene TRBJ1-1, with 8 nucleotides matching TRBD1. The CDR3 has 18 residues. CDR1 GTSNPN and CDR2 SVGIG come from the germline V gene (reference sequence). V shed 8 bases, J shed 0 bases, and the junction held 20 bases outside the gene matches. Full variable domain (outside the CDR3, taken from reference TRBV30 and TRBJ1-1): SQTIHQWPATLVQPVGSPLSLECTVEGTSNPNLYWYRQAAGRGLQLLFYSVGIGQISSEVPQNLSASRPQDRQFILSSKKLLLSDSGFYLCAPSYTERQGFMNTEAFFGQGTRLTVV.